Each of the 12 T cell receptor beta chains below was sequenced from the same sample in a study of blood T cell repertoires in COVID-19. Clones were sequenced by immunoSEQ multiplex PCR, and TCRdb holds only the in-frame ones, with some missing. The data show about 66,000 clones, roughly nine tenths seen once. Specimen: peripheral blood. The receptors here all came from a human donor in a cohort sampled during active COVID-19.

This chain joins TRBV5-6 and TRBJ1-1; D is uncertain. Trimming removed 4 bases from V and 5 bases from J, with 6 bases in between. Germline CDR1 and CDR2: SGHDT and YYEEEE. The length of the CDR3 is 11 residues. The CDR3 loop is CASSALTEAFF. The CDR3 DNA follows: TGTGCCAGCAGCGCGTTGACTGAAGCTTTCTTT.

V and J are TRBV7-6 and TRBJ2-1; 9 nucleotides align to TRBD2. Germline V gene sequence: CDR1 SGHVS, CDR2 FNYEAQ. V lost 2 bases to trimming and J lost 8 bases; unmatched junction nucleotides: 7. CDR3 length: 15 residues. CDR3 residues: CASSLNPRLADEQFF. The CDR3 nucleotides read TGTGCCAGCAGCTTAAACCCGAGACTAGCGGATGAGCAGTTCTTC.

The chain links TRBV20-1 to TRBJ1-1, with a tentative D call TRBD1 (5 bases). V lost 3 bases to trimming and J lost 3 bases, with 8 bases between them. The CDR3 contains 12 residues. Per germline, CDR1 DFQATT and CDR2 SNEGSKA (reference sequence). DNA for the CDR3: TGCAGTGCTAGTCCGGGGGACACTGAAGCTTTCTTT. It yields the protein CSASPGDTEAFF.

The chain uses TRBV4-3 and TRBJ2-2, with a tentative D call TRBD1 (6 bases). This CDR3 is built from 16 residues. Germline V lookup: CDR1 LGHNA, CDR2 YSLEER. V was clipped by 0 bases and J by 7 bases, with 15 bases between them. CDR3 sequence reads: CASSQDFGGQDGELFF. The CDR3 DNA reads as TGCGCCAGCAGCCAAGATTTTGGGGGCCAGGACGGGGAGCTGTTTTTT.

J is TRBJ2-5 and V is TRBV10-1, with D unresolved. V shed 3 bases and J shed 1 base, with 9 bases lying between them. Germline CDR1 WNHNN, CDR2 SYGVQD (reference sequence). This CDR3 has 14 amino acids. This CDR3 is CASSDLGAQETQYF. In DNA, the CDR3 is TGCGCCAGCAGTGATTTAGGAGCCCAAGAGACCCAGTACTTC.

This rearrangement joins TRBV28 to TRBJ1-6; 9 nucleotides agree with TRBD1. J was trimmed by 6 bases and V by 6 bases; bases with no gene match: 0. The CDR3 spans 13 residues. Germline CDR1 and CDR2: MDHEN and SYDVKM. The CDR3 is CASRDRGNSPLHF. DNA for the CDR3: TGTGCCAGCAGGGACAGGGGTAATTCACCCCTCCACTTT.

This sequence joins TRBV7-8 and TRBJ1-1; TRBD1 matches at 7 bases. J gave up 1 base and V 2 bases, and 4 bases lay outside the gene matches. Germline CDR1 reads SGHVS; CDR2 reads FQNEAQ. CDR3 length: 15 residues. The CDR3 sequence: CASSLSGTENTEAFF. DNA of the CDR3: TGTGCCAGCAGCTTATCCGGGACAGAGAACACTGAAGCTTTCTTT.

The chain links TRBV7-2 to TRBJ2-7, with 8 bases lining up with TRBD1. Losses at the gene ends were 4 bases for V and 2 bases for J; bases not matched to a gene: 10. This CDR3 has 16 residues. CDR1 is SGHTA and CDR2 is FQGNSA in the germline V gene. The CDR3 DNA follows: TGTGCCAGCAGCTACGCTACGACAGGGGCGGCCTACGAGCAGTACTTC. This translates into CASSYATTGAAYEQYF.

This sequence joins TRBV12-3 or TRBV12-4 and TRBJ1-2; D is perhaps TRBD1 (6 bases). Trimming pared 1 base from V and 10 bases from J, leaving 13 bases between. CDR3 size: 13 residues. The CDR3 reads CASSLVVTGVYTF. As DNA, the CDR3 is TGTGCCAGCAGTTTAGTAGTGACAGGAGTCTACACCTTC.

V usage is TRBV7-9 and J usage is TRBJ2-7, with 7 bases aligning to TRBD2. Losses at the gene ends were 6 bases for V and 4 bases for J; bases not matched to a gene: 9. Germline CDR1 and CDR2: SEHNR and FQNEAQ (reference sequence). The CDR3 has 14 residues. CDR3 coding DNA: TGTGCCAGCAGTTCCGGGACTATATCTTACGAGCAGTACTTC. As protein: CASSSGTISYEQYF.

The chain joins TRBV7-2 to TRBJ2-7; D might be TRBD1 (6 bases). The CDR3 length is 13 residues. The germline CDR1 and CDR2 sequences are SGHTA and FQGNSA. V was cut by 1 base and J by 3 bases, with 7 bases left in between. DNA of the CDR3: TGTGCCAGCAGCTTAGAACAGGGCTACGAGCAGTACTTC. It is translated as CASSLEQGYEQYF.

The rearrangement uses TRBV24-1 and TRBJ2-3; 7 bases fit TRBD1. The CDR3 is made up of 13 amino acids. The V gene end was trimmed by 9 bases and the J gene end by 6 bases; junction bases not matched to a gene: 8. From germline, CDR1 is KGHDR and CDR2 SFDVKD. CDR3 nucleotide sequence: TGTGCCACCTTGGAAGGGGGCAGGGATACGCAGTATTTT. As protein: CATLEGGRDTQYF.